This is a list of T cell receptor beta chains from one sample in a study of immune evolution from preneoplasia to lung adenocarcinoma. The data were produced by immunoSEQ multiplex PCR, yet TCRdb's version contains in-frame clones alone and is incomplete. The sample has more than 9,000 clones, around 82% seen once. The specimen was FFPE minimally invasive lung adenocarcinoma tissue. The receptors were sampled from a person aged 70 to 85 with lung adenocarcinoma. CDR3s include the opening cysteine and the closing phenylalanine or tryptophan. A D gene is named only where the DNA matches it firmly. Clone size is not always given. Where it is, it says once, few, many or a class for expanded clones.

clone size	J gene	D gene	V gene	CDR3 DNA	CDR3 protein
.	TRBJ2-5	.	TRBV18	TGTGCCAGCTCACCACGTCCGGGAATCACTCCGGAGACCCAGTACTTC	CASSPRPGITPETQYF
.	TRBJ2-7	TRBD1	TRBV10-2	TGCGCCAGCAGCGCAACGACAGGGGCCGAGCAGTACTTC	CASSATTGAEQYF
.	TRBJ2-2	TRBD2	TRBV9	TGTGCCAGCAGCGTACGGGAGGAGCGGGGGGTTTACACCGGGGAGCTGTTTTTT	CASSVREERGVYTGELFF
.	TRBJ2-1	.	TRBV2	TGTGCCAGCAGGATAGGCGGGTCAAATGAGCAGTTCTTC	CASRIGGSNEQFF
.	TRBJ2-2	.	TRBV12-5	TGTGCTAGTGGTTTTCCCAACACCGGGGAGCTGTTTTTT	CASGFPNTGELFF
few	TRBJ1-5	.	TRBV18	TGTGCCAGCTCAGGACTGGAGGATCAGCCCCAGCATTTT	CASSGLEDQPQHF
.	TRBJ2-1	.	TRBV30	TGTGCCTGGAGTTCGGACAGTCACAATGAGCAGTTCTTC	CAWSSDSHNEQFF
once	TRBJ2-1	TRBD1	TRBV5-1	TGCGCCAGCAGCTTCCAGGGGGCTCATGAGCAGTTCTTC	CASSFQGAHEQFF
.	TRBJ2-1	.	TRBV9	TGTGCCAGCAGCCCCCGGGACAATGGATTCAATGAGCAGTTCTTC	CASSPRDNGFNEQFF
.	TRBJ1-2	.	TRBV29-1	TGCAGCGTTGAAGATAAAGGCAGTGGGGGCTATGGCTACACCTTC	CSVEDKGSGGYGYTF
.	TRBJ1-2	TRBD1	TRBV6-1	TGTGCCAGCAGTTCCCGGACAGGGGGCGAGTATGGCTACACCTTC	CASSSRTGGEYGYTF
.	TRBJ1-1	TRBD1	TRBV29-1	TGCAGCGTTGATTTAGGGGGCAGGTCAGGGTTTACTGAAGCTTTCTTT	CSVDLGGRSGFTEAFF
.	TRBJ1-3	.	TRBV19	TGTGCCAGTAGTATGGCGGGAGGTGGAAACACCATATATTTT	CASSMAGGGNTIYF
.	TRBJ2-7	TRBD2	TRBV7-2	TGTGCCAGCAGCTTAGGGACTAGTGCCTACGAGCAGTACTTC	CASSLGTSAYEQYF